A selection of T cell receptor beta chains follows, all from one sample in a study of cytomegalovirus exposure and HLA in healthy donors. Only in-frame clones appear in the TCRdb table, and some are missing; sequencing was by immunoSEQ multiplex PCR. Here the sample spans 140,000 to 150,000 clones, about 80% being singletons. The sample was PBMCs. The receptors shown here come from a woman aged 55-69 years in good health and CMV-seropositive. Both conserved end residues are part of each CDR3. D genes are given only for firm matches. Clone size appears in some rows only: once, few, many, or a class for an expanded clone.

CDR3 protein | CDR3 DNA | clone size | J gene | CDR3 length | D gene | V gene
CASSSPLRGNNEQFF | TGTGCCAGCAGTTCCCCCTTGCGGGGGAACAATGAGCAGTTCTTC | NA | TRBJ2-1 | 15 | TRBD2 | TRBV27
CASSLIGTSSTDTQYF | TGTGCCAGCAGTTTAATCGGGACTTCTAGCACAGATACGCAGTATTTT | NA | TRBJ2-3 | 16 | NA | TRBV28
CASSYGTGASGNTIYF | TGTGCCAGCAGCTATGGGACAGGGGCAAGCGGAAACACCATATATTTT | NA | TRBJ1-3 | 16 | TRBD1 | TRBV4-2
CASSWSGGESGETQYF | TGTGCCAGCAGTTGGTCTGGCGGGGAATCTGGGGAGACCCAGTACTTC | NA | TRBJ2-5 | 16 | NA | TRBV6-5
CASSLGASGGNEQFF | TGTGCCAGCAGCCTGGGGGCTAGCGGGGGCAATGAGCAGTTCTTC | NA | TRBJ2-1 | 15 | TRBD2 | TRBV4-2
CASSTLAGKVGEQFF | TGTGCCAGTAGTACCCTAGCGGGAAAGGTTGGTGAGCAGTTCTTC | NA | TRBJ2-1 | 15 | TRBD2 | TRBV19
CASSYISRNSGYTF | TGTGCCAGCAGTTACATTTCCAGAAACAGCGGCTACACCTTC | NA | TRBJ1-2 | 14 | NA | TRBV6-5
CASRRDSFYEQYF | TGCGCCAGCAGGCGTGACTCGTTCTACGAGCAGTACTTC | once | TRBJ2-7 | 13 | NA | TRBV5-1
CASSPLSNTEAFF | TGTGCCAGCAGCCCCCTCTCGAACACTGAAGCTTTCTTT | NA | TRBJ1-1 | 13 | NA | TRBV7-2
CASRAYNEQFF | TGTGCCTCCCGGGCCTACAATGAGCAGTTCTTC | few | TRBJ2-1 | 11 | NA | TRBV30
CASSQESGGNYGYTF | TGCGCCAGCAGCCAAGAGTCAGGGGGCAACTATGGCTACACCTTC | NA | TRBJ1-2 | 15 | TRBD1 | TRBV4-3
CASKVAGSTGELFF | TGTGCCAGTAAAGTAGCGGGTAGCACCGGGGAGCTGTTTTTT | NA | TRBJ2-2 | 14 | TRBD2 | TRBV28
CASQPGTIGTQYF | TGTGCCAGCCAACCCGGGACTATCGGTACGCAGTATTTT | NA | TRBJ2-3 | 13 | TRBD2 | TRBV27
CASSSTGNRYRGYTF | TGTGCCAGCAGCTCTACAGGGAACCGTTATAGGGGCTACACCTTC | NA | TRBJ1-2 | 15 | NA | TRBV7-2
CASKQGGQQYF | TGTGCCAGCAAACAAGGGGGACAGCAGTACTTC | NA | TRBJ2-5 | 11 | TRBD1 | TRBV2
CASSRTGYHEQYF | TGTGCCAGCAGCCGAACAGGGTACCACGAGCAGTACTTC | NA | TRBJ2-7 | 13 | NA | TRBV7-2
CAQGQGFTGELFF | TGTGCCCAAGGGCAGGGGTTCACCGGGGAGCTGTTTTTT | NA | TRBJ2-2 | 13 | NA | TRBV30
CSAPQGASGSLADTQYF | TGCAGCGCTCCGCAAGGGGCTAGCGGGAGCCTCGCAGATACGCAGTATTTT | NA | TRBJ2-3 | 17 | TRBD2 | TRBV29-1
CASSPTGPKNIQYF | TGTGCCAGCTCCCCCACAGGGCCCAAAAACATTCAGTACTTC | NA | TRBJ2-4 | 14 | NA | TRBV7-2
CASSFGTGTEAFF | TGCGCCAGCAGCTTCGGGACAGGGACTGAAGCTTTCTTT | NA | TRBJ1-1 | 13 | TRBD1 | TRBV5-1
CASSYRGRTGQNIQYF | TGTGCCAGCAGTTACAGGGGGAGGACAGGGCAAAACATTCAGTACTTC | NA | TRBJ2-4 | 16 | TRBD1 | TRBV6-5
CASSLGTGWTLNTEAFF | TGTGCCAGCAGCTTGGGGACAGGGTGGACTCTAAACACTGAAGCTTTCTTT | few | TRBJ1-1 | 17 | TRBD1 | TRBV5-6
CVSSPQETQYF | TGTGTCAGCAGCCCACAAGAGACCCAGTACTTC | NA | TRBJ2-5 | 11 | NA | TRBV7-9
CASSQAARASGTTDTQYF | TGCGCCAGCAGCCAAGCTGCCCGGGCTAGCGGGACTACAGATACGCAGTATTTT | NA | TRBJ2-3 | 18 | TRBD2 | TRBV4-3
CASSQVSGGSSYEQYF | TGCGCCAGCAGCCAAGTTAGCGGGGGGAGCTCCTACGAGCAGTACTTC | NA | TRBJ2-7 | 16 | TRBD2 | TRBV4-1
CASSQEGRTGNTIYF | TGCGCCAGCAGCCAAGAGGGCAGAACTGGAAACACCATATATTTT | few | TRBJ1-3 | 15 | NA | TRBV4-3
CASSQELFGLAGQVYTQYF | TGTGCCAGCAGCCAAGAACTCTTCGGACTAGCGGGCCAAGTATATACGCAGTATTTT | NA | TRBJ2-3 | 19 | TRBD2 | TRBV4-2
CASSSDRTQETQYF | TGTGCCAGCAGCTCGGACAGGACCCAAGAGACCCAGTACTTC | few | TRBJ2-5 | 14 | TRBD1 | TRBV7-9
CATETGHSTDTQYF | TGTGCCACCGAAACGGGACACAGCACAGATACGCAGTATTTT | once | TRBJ2-3 | 14 | NA | TRBV25-1
CAISAGQGDEQYF | TGTGCCATCAGTGCGGGACAGGGGGACGAGCAGTACTTC | NA | TRBJ2-7 | 13 | TRBD1 | TRBV10-3
CASSGRGGDYEQYF | TGTGCCAGCAGCGGACGGGGGGGGGACTACGAGCAGTACTTC | NA | TRBJ2-7 | 14 | TRBD2 | TRBV6-1
CASRGRADQPQHF | TGCGCCAGCAGGGGCAGGGCCGATCAGCCCCAGCATTTT | NA | TRBJ1-5 | 13 | NA | TRBV10-1
CASSIPPGGLHSYNEQFF | TGTGCCAGTAGTATACCCCCGGGTGGACTTCACTCCTACAATGAGCAGTTCTTC | NA | TRBJ2-1 | 18 | NA | TRBV19
CASRLIAGQGYDEQFF | TGTGCCAGCAGGCTCATCGCGGGACAGGGGTACGATGAGCAGTTCTTC | NA | TRBJ2-1 | 16 | TRBD1 | TRBV9
CASSEAQGARAFF | TGTGCCAGCAGTGAAGCGCAGGGGGCGCGAGCTTTCTTT | NA | TRBJ1-1 | 13 | TRBD1 | TRBV2
CASSVQGVSGNTIYF | TGTGCCAGCTCAGTACAGGGAGTCTCTGGAAACACCATATATTTT | NA | TRBJ1-3 | 15 | NA | TRBV18
CASSYSGAIQYF | TGTGCCAGCAGTTACTCTGGTGCGATTCAGTACTTC | NA | TRBJ2-4 | 12 | NA | TRBV6-6
CASSQSQGYEQYF | TGTGCCAGCAGCCAATCCCAGGGTTACGAGCAGTACTTC | NA | TRBJ2-7 | 13 | NA | TRBV4-2
CASSYLAGGSYEQYF | TGTGCCAGCAGCTACTTGGCGGGCGGATCCTACGAGCAGTACTTC | NA | TRBJ2-7 | 15 | NA | TRBV7-9
CAWSVLGQGVSGNTIYF | TGTGCCTGGAGTGTACTTGGACAGGGAGTCTCTGGAAACACCATATATTTT | NA | TRBJ1-3 | 17 | TRBD1 | TRBV30
CASSMGGSNQPQHF | TGTGCCAGCAGCATGGGGGGTAGCAATCAGCCCCAGCATTTT | NA | TRBJ1-5 | 14 | NA | TRBV7-2
CASSTRGQDYEQYF | TGTGCCAGCAGCACGCGAGGACAAGACTACGAGCAGTACTTC | NA | TRBJ2-7 | 14 | NA | TRBV4-2
CASSSQGLVYEQYF | TGTGCCAGTAGCTCACAGGGGCTGGTCTACGAGCAGTACTTC | NA | TRBJ2-7 | 14 | TRBD1 | TRBV19
CASSTGQILDTQYF | TGCGCCAGCTCGACCGGACAGATCTTAGATACGCAGTATTTT | NA | TRBJ2-3 | 14 | NA | TRBV4-3
CASSLGQSSGNTIYF | TGTGCCAGCAGCTTGGGCCAGAGCTCTGGAAACACCATATATTTT | NA | TRBJ1-3 | 15 | NA | TRBV7-9
CASSMRDRGLGYNEQFF | TGTGCCAGTAGTATGAGGGACAGAGGTTTGGGCTACAATGAGCAGTTCTTC | NA | TRBJ2-1 | 17 | TRBD1 | TRBV19